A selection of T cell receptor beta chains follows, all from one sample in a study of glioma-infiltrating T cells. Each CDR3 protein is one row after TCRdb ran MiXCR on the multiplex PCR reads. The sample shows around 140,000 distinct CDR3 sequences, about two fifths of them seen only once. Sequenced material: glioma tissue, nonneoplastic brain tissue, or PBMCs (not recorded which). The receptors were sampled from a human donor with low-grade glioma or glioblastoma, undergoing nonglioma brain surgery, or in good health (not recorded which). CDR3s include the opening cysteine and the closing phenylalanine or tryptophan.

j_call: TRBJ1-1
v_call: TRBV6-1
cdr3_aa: CASSRGDGEAFF

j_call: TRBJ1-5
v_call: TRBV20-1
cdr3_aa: CSASNPGQGTGNQPQHF

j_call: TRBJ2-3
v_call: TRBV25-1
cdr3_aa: CASSESSRASLNTQYF

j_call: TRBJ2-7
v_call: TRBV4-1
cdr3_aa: CASSQSGTSGHEQYF

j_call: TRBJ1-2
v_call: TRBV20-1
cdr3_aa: CSARAQTGPYGYTF

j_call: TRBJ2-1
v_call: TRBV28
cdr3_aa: CASGSSGSGHEQFF

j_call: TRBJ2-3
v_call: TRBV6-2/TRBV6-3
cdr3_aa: CASRQPKKGLSTDTQYF

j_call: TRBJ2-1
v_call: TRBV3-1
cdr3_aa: CASSQEGRLPYNEQFF

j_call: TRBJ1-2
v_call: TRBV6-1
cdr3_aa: CASSYLGGGYTF

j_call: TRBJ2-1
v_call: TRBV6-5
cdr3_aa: CASSYPVRAGLSYNEQFF

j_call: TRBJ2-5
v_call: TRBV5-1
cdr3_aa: CASSLAAGGLGETQYF

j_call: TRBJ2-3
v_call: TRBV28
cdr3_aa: CASPPTQGRADTQYF

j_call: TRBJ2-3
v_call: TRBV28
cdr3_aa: CASRVEDTQYF

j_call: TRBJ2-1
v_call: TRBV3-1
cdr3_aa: CASSQELAPYNEQFF

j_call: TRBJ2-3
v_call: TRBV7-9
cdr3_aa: CASSLSGTDTRYF

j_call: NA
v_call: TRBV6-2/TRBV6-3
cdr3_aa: CASRPSGSYEQYF

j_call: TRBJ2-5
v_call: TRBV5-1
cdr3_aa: CASRTASAQETQYF

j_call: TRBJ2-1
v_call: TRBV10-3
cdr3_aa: CAISEGGYNEQFF

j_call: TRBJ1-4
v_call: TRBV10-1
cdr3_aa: CASEPSGLANEKLFF

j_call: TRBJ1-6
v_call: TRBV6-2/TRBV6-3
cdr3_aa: CASSYLGNNSPLHF

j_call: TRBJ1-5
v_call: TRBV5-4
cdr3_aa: CASSWSIYSNQPQHF

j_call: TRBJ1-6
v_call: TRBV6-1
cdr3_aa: CASTTDFDNSPLHF

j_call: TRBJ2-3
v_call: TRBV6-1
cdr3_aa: CASSEVPDSGDTQYF

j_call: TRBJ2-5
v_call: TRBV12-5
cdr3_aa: CASGSSREDQETQYF

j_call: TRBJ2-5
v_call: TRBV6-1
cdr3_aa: CASRSGQGEGETQYF

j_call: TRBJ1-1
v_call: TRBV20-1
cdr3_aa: CSARAGGYTEAFF

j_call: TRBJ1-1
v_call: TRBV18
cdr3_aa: CASSPWQSEAFF

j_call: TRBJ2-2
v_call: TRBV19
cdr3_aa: CASSFQASTGELFF

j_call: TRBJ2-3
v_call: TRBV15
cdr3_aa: CATSRDPGGWGTQYF

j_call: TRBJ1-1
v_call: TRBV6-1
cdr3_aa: CASSFVRTEAFF

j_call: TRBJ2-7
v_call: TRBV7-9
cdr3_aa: CASSLVLAGIYEQYF

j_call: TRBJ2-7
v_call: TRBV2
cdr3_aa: CASRPDSYEQYF

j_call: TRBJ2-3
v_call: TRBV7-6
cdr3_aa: CASSLGGQGADTKYF

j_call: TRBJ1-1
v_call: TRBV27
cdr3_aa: CASSAGHPVNTEAFF

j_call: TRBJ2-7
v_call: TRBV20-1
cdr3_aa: CSAAIGGKYEQYF

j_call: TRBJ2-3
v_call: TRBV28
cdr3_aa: CASSATYISTDTQYF

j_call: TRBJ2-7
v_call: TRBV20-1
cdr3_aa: CSARDRDRGQWEQYF

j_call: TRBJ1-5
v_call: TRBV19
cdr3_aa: CASGDIDQPQHF

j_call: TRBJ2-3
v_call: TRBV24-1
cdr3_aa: CATSDFPPGSTDTQYF

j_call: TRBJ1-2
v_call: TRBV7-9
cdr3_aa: CASSLSMTGATNYGYTF

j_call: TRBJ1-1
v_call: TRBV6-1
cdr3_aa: CASSLQGGRLNTEAFF

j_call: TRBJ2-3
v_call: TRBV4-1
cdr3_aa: CASRRTSGIDTQYF

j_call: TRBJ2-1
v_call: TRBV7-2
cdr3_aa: CASSSVGDNEQFF

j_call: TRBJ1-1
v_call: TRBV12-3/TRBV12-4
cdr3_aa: CASSFRGADTEAFF

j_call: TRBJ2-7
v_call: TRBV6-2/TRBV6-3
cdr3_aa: CASSRTGTGSNEQYF

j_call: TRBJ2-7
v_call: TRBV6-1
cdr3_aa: CASSSTGEVSEQYF

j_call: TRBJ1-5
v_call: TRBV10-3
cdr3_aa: CAISDFNSNQPQHF

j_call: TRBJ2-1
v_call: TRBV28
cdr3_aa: CASSPPSGEGLYNEQFF

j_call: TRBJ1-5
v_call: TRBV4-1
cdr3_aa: CASAMRSGDGQPQHF

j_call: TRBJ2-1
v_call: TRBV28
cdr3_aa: CASKSWSSYNEQFF

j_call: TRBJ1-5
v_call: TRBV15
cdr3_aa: CATSRDGHSNQPQHF

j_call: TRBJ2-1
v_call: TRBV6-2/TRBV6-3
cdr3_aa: CASSPTGVKRFF